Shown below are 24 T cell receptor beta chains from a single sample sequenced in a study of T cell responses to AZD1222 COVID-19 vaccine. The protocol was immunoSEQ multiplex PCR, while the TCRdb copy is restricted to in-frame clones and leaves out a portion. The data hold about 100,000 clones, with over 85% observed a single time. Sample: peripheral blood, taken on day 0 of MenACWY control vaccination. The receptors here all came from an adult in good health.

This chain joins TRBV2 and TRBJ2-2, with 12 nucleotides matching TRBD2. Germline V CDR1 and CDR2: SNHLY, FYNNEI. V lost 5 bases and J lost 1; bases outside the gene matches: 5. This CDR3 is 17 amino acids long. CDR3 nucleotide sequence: TGTGCCAGCAGTCGAAGGGGACTAGCGGGGAACACCGGGGAGCTGTTTTTT. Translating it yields CASSRRGLAGNTGELFF.

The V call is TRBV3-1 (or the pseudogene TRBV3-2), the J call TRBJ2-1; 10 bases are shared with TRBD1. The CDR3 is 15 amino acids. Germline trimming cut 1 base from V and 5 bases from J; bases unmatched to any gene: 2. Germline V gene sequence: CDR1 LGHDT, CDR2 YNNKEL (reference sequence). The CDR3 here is CASSQVGQGHNEQFF. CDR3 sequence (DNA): TGTGCCAGCAGCCAAGTGGGACAGGGGCACAATGAGCAGTTCTTC.

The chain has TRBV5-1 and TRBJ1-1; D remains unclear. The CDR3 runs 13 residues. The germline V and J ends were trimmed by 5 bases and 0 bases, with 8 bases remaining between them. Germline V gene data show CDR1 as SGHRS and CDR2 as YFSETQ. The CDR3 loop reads CASRPRLNTEAFF. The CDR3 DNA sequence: TGCGCCAGCAGACCACGACTGAACACTGAAGCTTTCTTT.

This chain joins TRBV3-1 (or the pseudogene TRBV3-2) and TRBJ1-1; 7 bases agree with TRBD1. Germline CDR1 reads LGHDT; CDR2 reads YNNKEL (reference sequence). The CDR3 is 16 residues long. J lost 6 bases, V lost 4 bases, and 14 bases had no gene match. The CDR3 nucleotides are TGTGCCAGCAGCCTATCCGATAAAGGGGGCGGGGCTGAAGCTTTCTTT. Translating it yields CASSLSDKGGGAEAFF.

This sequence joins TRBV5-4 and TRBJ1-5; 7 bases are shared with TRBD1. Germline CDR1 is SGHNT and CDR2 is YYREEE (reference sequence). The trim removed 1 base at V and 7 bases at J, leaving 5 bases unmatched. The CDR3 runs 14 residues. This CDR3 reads CASSLSGGGQPQHF. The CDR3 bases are TGTGCCAGCAGCTTGTCAGGGGGGGGACAGCCCCAGCATTTT.

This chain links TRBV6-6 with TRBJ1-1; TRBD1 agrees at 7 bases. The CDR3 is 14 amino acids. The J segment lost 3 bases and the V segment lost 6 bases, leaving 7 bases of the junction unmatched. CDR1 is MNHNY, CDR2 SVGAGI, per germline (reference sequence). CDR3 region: CASRSTGDYTEAFF. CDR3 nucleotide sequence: TGTGCCAGCAGGAGTACAGGGGATTACACTGAAGCTTTCTTT.

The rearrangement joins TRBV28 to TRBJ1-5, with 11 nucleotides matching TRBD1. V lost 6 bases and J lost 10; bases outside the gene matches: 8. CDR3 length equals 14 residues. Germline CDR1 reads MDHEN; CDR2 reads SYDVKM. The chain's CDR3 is CASRGQGVEEPQHF. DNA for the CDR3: TGTGCCAGCAGGGGACAGGGGGTGGAGGAACCCCAGCATTTT.

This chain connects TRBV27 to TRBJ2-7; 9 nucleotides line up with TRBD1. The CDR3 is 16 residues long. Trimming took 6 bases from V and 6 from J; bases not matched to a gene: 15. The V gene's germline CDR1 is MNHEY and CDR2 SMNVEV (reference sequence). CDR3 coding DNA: TGTGCCAGCAGCCCCGGGACAGGGTTCTTTGGGGCCGAGCAGTACTTC. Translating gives CASSPGTGFFGAEQYF.

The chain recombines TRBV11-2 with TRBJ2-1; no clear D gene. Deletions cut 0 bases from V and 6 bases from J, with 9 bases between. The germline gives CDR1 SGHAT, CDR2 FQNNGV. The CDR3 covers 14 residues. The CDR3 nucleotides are TGTGCCAGCAGCTTAGAACTGGGGTCCAATGAGCAGTTCTTC. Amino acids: CASSLELGSNEQFF.

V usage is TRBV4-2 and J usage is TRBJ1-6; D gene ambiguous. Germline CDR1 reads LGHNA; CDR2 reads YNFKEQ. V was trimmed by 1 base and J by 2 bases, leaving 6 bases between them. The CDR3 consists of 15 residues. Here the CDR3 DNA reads TGTGCCAGCAGCCAAGTTCAGACCTATAATTCACCCCTCCACTTT. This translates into CASSQVQTYNSPLHF.

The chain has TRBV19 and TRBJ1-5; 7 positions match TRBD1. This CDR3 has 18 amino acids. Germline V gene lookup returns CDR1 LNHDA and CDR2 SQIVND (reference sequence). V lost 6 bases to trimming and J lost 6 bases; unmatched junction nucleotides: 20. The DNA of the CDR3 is TGTGCCAGTAGACGACAGGGTAGGCCCCGGGGGCTAGGTCAGCCCCAGCATTTT. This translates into CASRRQGRPRGLGQPQHF.

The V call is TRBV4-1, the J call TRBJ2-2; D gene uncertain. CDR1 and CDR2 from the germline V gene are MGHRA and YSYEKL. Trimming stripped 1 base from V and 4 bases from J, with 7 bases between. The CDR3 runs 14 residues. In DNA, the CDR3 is TGCGCCAGCAGCCAAGTCCTGTCCACCGGGGAGCTGTTTTTT. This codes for CASSQVLSTGELFF.

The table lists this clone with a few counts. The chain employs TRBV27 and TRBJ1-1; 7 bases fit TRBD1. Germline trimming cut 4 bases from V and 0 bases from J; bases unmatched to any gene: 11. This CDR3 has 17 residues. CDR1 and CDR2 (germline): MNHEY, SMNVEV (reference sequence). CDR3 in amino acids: CASSSPGTDSLNTEAFF. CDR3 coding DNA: TGTGCCAGCAGTTCCCCCGGGACAGATAGCCTGAACACTGAAGCTTTCTTT.

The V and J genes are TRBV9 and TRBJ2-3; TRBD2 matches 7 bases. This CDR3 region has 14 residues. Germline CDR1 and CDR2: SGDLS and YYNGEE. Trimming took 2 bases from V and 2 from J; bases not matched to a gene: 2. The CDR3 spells CASSVRGDTDTQYF. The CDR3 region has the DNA TGTGCCAGCAGCGTTCGGGGGGACACAGATACGCAGTATTTT. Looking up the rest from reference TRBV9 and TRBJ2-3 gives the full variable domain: DSGVTQTPKHLITATGQRVTLRCSPRSGDLSVYWYQQSLDQGLQFLIQYYNGEERAKGNILERFSAQQFPDLHSELNLSSLELGDSALYFCASSVRGDTDTQYFGPGTRLTVL.

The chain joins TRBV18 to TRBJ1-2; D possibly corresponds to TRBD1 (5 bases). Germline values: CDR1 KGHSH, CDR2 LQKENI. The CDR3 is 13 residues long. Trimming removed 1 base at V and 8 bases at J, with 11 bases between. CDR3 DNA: TGTGCCAGCTCACCACAGGGGTCGGAAGGCTACACCTTC. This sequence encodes CASSPQGSEGYTF.

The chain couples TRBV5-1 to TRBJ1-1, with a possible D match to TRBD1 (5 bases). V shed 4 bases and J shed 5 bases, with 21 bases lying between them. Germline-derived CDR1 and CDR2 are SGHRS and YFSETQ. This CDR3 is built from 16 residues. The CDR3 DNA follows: TGCGCCAGCAGCCCCGGTTCGGGGGGAAGCAGTACTGAAGCTTTCTTT. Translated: CASSPGSGGSSTEAFF.

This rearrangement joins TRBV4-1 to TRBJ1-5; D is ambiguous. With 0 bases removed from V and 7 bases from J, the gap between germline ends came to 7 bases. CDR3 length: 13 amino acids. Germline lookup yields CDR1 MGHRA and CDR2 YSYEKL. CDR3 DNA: TGCGCCAGCAGCCAAGATGAGGGCCAGCCCCAGCATTTT. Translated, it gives CASSQDEGQPQHF.

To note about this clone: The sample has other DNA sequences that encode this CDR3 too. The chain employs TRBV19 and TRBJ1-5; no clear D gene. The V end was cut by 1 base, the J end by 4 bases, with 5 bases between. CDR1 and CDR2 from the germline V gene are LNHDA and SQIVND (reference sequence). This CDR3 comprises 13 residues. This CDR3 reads CASSIGGNQPQHF. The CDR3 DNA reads TGTGCCAGTAGTATAGGTGGAAATCAGCCCCAGCATTTT.

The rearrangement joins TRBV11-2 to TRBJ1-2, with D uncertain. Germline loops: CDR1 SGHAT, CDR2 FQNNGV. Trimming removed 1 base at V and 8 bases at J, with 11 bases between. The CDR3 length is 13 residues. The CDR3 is CASSLGRWEGYTF. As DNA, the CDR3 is TGTGCCAGCAGCTTAGGACGATGGGAGGGCTACACCTTC.

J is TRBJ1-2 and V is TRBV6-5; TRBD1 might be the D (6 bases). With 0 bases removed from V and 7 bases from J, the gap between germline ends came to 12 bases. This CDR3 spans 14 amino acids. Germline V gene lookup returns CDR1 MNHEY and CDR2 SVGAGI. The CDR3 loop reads CASSYSYRAGGYTF. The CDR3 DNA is TGTGCCAGCAGTTACTCGTACAGGGCGGGTGGCTACACCTTC.

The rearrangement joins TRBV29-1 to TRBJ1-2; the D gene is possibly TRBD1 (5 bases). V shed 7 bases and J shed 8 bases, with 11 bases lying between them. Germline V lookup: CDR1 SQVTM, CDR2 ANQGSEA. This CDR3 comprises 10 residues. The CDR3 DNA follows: TGCAGCGGCGGGGACGAGGGCTACACCTTC. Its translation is CSGGDEGYTF.

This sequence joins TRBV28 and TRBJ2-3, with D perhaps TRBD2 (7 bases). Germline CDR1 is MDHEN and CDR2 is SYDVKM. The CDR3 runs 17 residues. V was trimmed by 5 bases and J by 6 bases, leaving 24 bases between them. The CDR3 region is CASSPSGRGPRGDTQYF. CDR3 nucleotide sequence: TGTGCCAGCAGTCCCTCGGGGCGGGGGCCCCGGGGGGATACGCAGTATTTT.

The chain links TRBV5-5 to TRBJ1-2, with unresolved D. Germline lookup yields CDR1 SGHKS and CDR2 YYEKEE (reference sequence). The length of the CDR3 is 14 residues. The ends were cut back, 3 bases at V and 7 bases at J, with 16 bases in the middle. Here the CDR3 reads CASSSPGPHSGYTF. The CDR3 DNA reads TGTGCCAGCAGCTCCCCCGGGCCCCACAGTGGCTACACCTTC.

The DNA for the CDR3 is TGTGCCAGCAGTGAAGCGACGGACAGCTACGAGCAGTACTTC. Encoded protein: CASSEATDSYEQYF. The genes are TRBV2 and TRBJ2-7; TRBD1 might be the D (6 bases). The germline gives CDR1 SNHLY, CDR2 FYNNEI. There are 14 residues in the CDR3. The germline V and J ends were trimmed by 0 bases and 3 bases, with 9 bases remaining between them. The full variable domain, its missing parts supplied by reference TRBV2 and TRBJ2-7, is EPEVTQTPSHQVTQMGQEVILRCVPISNHLYFYWYRQILGQKVEFLVSFYNNEISEKSEIFDDQFSVERPDGSNFTLKIRSTKLEDSAMYFCASSEATDSYEQYFGPGTRLTVT.